The TCR beta chain described here comes from a study of control samples from healthy donors and cancer patients. A note on this clone: This sample includes further DNA sequences coding for the same CDR3.

Profiled with immunoSEQ multiplex PCR; TCRdb holds only in-frame clones, not every one. Seen here are roughly 30,000 clones, around nine tenths observed once, and the top ten hold roughly 1.5%. The sequence came from a woman aged 40 to 50 with lung cancer. Sequencing was performed on PBMCs.

The CDR3 loop reads CASSFGGGQPQHF. CDR3 coding DNA: TGTGCCAGCAGTTTTGGGGGGGGCCAGCCCCAGCATTTT. The chain combines TRBV12-3 or TRBV12-4 with TRBJ1-5; possibly TRBD1 for D (6 bases). CDR3 length: 13 amino acids. Trimming cost V 3 bases and J 7 bases, with 10 bases left between them.